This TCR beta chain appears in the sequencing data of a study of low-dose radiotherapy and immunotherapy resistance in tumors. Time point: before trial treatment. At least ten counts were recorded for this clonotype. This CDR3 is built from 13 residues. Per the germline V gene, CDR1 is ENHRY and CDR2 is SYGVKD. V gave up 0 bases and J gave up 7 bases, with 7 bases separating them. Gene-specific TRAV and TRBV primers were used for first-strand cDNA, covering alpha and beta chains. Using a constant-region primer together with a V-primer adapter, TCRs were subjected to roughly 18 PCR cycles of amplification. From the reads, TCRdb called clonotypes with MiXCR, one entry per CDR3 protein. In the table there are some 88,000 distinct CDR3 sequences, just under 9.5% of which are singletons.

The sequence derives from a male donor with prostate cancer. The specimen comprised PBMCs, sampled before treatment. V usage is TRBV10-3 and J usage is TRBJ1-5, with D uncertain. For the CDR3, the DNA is TGTGCCATCAGTGAGTCGGCAAACCAGCCCCAGCATTTT. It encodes CAISESANQPQHF.